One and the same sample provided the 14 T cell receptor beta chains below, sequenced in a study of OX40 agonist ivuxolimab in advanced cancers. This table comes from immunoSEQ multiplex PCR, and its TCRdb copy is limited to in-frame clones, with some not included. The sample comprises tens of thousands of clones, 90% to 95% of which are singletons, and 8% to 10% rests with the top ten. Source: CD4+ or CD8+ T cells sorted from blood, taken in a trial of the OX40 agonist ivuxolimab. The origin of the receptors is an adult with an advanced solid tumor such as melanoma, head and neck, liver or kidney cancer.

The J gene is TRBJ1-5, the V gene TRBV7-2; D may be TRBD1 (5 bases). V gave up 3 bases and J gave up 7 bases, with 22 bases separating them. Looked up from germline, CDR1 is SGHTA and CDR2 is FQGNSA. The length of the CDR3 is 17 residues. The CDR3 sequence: CASSFWGGPTPDQPQHF. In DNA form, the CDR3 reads TGTGCCAGCAGCTTCTGGGGGGGACCCACCCCTGACCAGCCCCAGCATTTT.

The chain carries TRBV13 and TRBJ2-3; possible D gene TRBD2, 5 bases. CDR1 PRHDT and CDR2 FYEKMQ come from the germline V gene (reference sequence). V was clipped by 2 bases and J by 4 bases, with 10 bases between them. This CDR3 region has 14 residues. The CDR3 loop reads CASSLPSPSDTQYF. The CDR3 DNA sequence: TGTGCCAGCAGCTTACCTAGCCCCTCAGATACGCAGTATTTT.

The CDR3 coding sequence is TGCGCCAGCAGCCCCTCTCTCGGGGCTTCCTACGAGCAGTACTTC. Encoded protein: CASSPSLGASYEQYF. This chain links TRBV4-3 with TRBJ2-7; D is perhaps TRBD1 or TRBD2 (5 bases each). CDR1 LGHNA and CDR2 YSLEER come from the germline V gene. The V gene lost 4 bases and the J gene lost 1 base, with 14 bases spanning the gap. The CDR3 extends over 15 amino acids.

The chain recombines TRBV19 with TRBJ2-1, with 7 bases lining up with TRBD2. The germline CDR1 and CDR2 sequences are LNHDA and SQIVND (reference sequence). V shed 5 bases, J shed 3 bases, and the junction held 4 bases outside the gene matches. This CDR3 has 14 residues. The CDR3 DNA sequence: TGTGCCAGTAGTTCCCGGGACTACTACAATGAGCAGTTCTTC. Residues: CASSSRDYYNEQFF. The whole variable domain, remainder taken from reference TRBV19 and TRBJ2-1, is DGGITQSPKYLFRKEGQNVTLSCEQNLNHDAMYWYRQDPGQGLRLIYYSQIVNDFQKGDIAEGYSVSREKKESFPLTVTSAQKNPTAFYLCASSSRDYYNEQFFGPGTRLTVL.

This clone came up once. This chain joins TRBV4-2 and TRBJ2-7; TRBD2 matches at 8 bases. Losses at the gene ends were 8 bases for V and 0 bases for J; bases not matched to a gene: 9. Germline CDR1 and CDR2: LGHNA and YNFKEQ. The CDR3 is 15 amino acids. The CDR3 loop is CASEPKRGHSYEQYF. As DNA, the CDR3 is TGTGCCAGCGAACCTAAGCGGGGGCACTCCTACGAGCAGTACTTC.

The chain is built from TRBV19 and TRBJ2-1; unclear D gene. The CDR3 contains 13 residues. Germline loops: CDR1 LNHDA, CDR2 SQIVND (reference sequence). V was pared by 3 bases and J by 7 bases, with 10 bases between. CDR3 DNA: TGTGCCAGTAGTATGGGCCTAGGAAATGAGCAGTTCTTC. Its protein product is CASSMGLGNEQFF.

The chain's CDR3 is CASSSPGFLYEQYF. In nucleotides, the CDR3 is TGTGCCAGCAGTTCCCCAGGGTTTCTTTACGAGCAGTACTTC. J is TRBJ2-7 and V is TRBV28; tentative D call: TRBD1 (5 bases). The CDR3 covers 14 residues. The ends were cut back, 4 bases at V and 4 bases at J, with 14 bases in the middle. CDR1 is MDHEN and CDR2 is SYDVKM in the germline V gene.

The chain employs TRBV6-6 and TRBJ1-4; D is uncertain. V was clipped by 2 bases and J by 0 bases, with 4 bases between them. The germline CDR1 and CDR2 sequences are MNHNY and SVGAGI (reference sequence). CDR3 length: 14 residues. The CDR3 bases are TGTGCCAGCAGTTACCTTACAACTAATGAAAAACTGTTTTTT. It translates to CASSYLTTNEKLFF.

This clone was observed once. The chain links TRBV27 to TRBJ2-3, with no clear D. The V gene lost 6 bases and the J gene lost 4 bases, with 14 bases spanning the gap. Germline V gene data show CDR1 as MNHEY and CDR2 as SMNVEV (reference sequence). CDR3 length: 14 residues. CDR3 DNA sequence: TGTGCCAGCAGCATTCTGAGTGTAGCAGATACGCAGTATTTT. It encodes CASSILSVADTQYF.

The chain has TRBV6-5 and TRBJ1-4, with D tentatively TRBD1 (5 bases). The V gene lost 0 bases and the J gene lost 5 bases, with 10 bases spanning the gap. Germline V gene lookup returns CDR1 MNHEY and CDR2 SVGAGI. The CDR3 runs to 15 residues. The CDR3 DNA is TGTGCCAGCAGTTACTCGGGGGGACTCAATGAAAAACTGTTTTTT. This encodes CASSYSGGLNEKLFF.

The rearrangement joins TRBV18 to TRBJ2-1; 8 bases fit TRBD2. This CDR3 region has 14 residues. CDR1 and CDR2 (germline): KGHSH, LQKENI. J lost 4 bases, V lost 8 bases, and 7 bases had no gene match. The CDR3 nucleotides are TGTGCCAGCCGGGATAGCGGGGAGTACAATGAGCAGTTCTTC. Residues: CASRDSGEYNEQFF.

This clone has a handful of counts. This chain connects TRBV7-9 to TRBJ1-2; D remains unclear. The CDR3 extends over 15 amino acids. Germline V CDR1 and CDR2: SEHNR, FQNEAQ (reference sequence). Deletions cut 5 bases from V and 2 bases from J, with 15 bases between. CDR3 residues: CASSPPVAGNYGYTF. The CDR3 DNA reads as TGTGCCAGCAGCCCACCCGTGGCAGGAAACTATGGCTACACCTTC.

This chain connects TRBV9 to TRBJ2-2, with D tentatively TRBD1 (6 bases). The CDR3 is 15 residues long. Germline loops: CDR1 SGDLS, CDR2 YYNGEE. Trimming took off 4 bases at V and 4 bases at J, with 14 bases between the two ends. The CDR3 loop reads CASSPRTVGTGELFF. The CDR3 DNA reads TGTGCCAGCAGCCCCAGGACAGTGGGCACCGGGGAGCTGTTTTTT.

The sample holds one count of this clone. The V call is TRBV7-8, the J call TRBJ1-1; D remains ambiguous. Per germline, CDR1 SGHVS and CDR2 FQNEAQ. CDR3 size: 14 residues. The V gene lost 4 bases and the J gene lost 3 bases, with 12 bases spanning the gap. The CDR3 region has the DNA TGTGCCAGCAGCTCCGGACCATGGGACACTGAAGCTTTCTTT. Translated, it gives CASSSGPWDTEAFF.